The T cell receptor (beta chain) described here comes from a study of T cells in Graves' hyperthyroidism and ophthalmopathy. Amplified TCR beta CDR3 regions derived from RNA transcripts. During a first-round RT-PCR of the TCR CDR3, the HTBI primer set was used. A single record per CDR3 protein comes from TCRdb applying MiXCR to the multiplex PCR reads. The table shows a few hundred thousand distinct CDR3 sequences, with around 14% occurring only once. Germline V gene data show CDR1 as SGHRS and CDR2 as YFSETQ. CDR3 length: 14 residues. V was shortened by 4 bases and J by 4 bases, with 12 bases between the two germline ends.

Sequencing used blood. The sequence derives from a woman in her 30s with Graves' hyperthyroidism. The V call is TRBV5-1, the J call TRBJ1-3; D possibly corresponds to TRBD1 (6 bases). CDR3 in amino acids: CASSPGGQGNTIYF. The CDR3 DNA follows: TGCGCCAGCAGCCCGGGCGGACAGGGAAACACCATATATTTT.